The 11 T cell receptor beta chains reported below all come from one sample, sequenced in a study of identical twins. Via MiXCR, TCRdb re-called the 5' RACE reads, giving one row per CDR3 protein. The sample includes roughly 720,000 distinct CDR3 sequences, 18% of them seen just once. This same sample was also taken into another study, of T cells expressing NK-cell markers.

The sample taken for sequencing was PBMCs. These receptor sequences come from a young woman in good health.

This chain links TRBV20-1 with TRBJ2-5, with D perhaps being TRBD1 or TRBD2 (5 bases each). The length of the CDR3 is 15 residues. CDR1 and CDR2 from the germline V gene are DFQATT and SNEGSKA (reference sequence). Trimming took 4 bases from V and 5 from J, leaving 20 bases between them. DNA of the CDR3: TGCAGTGCTAAGGATGGGCGCGTTTGGGGGGAGACCCAGTACTTC. Its protein product is CSAKDGRVWGETQYF.

This chain connects TRBV29-1 to TRBJ1-3; tentative D call: TRBD1 (6 bases). Per germline, CDR1 SQVTM and CDR2 ANQGSEA. The V gene lost 4 bases and the J gene lost 4 bases, with 8 bases spanning the gap. This CDR3 contains 12 residues. Written as DNA, the CDR3 is TGCAGCGTTGTCAGGGGCGGAAACACCATATATTTT. It is translated as CSVVRGGNTIYF.

This rearrangement joins TRBV11-2 to TRBJ1-4, with 7 bases identical to TRBD1. The germline gives CDR1 SGHAT, CDR2 FQNNGV. The CDR3 has 15 residues. Germline trimming cut 5 bases from V and 11 bases from J; bases unmatched to any gene: 14. The chain's CDR3 is CASSATGQLIRKLFF. The CDR3 DNA sequence: TGTGCCAGCAGCGCCACGGGACAGCTAATCAGGAAACTGTTTTTT.

This sequence joins TRBV4-2 and TRBJ2-2, with D unresolved. V was shortened by 7 bases and J by 9 bases, with 21 bases between the two germline ends. The CDR3 covers 15 residues. The germline V gene encodes CDR1 LGHNA and CDR2 YNFKEQ. CDR3 bases: TGTGCCAGCACTATTAAACACCCGGAGAACCGGGAGCTGTTTTTT. It encodes CASTIKHPENRELFF.

The chain has TRBV18 and TRBJ1-2; the D is unclear. Germline assignment: CDR1 KGHSH and CDR2 LQKENI. CDR3 length: 13 amino acids. V was trimmed by 3 bases and J by 6 bases, leaving 11 bases between them. CDR3: CASSPTIGDGYTF. DNA for the CDR3: TGTGCCAGCTCACCCACGATCGGTGATGGCTACACCTTC.

This clonotype was observed a handful of times. The genes are TRBV6-1 and TRBJ2-1, with no clear D. Germline V lookup: CDR1 MNHNS, CDR2 SASEGT. Trimming removed 6 bases at V and 7 bases at J, with 16 bases between. This CDR3 is 14 amino acids long. CDR3 residues: CASRQTNAGNEQFF. The CDR3 DNA follows: TGTGCCAGCAGACAAACTAACGCTGGGAATGAGCAGTTCTTC.

This clonotype has just a few counts. The CDR3 nucleotides are TGCAGTGCTCACAGGGTAATTGACACTGAAGCTTTCTTT. It encodes CSAHRVIDTEAFF. This chain links TRBV20-1 with TRBJ1-1, with D possibly TRBD1 on 6 matching bases. The ends were cut back, 5 bases at V and 3 bases at J, with 13 bases in the middle. The germline gives CDR1 DFQATT, CDR2 SNEGSKA (reference sequence). CDR3 length equals 13 residues.

The chain links TRBV12-3 or TRBV12-4 to TRBJ2-1; 12 positions agree with TRBD2. After removal of 5 bases from V and 7 bases from J, the junction contained 6 bases not matched to a gene. This CDR3 has 15 residues. The CDR3: CASSLQTSGSNEQFF. The CDR3 DNA sequence: TGTGCCAGCAGTCTTCAGACTAGCGGGAGTAATGAGCAGTTCTTC.

This clonotype was found a few times. This chain uses TRBV12-3 or TRBV12-4 with TRBJ1-5; D perhaps matches TRBD1 (5 bases). The CDR3 consists of 16 residues. V lost 3 bases and J 6 bases, leaving 18 bases between the germline ends. In nucleotides, the CDR3 is TGTGCCAGCAGTTTCGCGAGCAGGGTCTCGGTTCAGCCCCAGCATTTT. This encodes CASSFASRVSVQPQHF.

This clonotype was observed a handful of times. The V gene is TRBV9, the J gene TRBJ2-1, with TRBD2 identical over 7 bases. Trimming removed 0 bases from V and 7 bases from J; junction bases left unmatched: 10. This CDR3 is 16 amino acids long. Looked up from germline, CDR1 is SGDLS and CDR2 is YYNGEE. This CDR3 is CASSVAPGTNLNEQFF. In nucleotides, the CDR3 is TGTGCCAGCAGCGTAGCCCCCGGGACTAACTTGAATGAGCAGTTCTTC. Filled out from reference TRBV9 and TRBJ2-1, the complete variable domain reads DSGVTQTPKHLITATGQRVTLRCSPRSGDLSVYWYQQSLDQGLQFLIQYYNGEERAKGNILERFSAQQFPDLHSELNLSSLELGDSALYFCASSVAPGTNLNEQFFGPGTRLTVL.

This clonotype has just a few counts. The chain couples TRBV20-1 to TRBJ2-3; TRBD2 aligns across 10 bases. This CDR3 has 15 amino acids. Trimming took 2 bases from V and 5 from J; bases not matched to a gene: 7. Germline V gene lookup returns CDR1 DFQATT and CDR2 SNEGSKA (reference sequence). As DNA, the CDR3 is TGCAGTGCTAGACGGAGCGGGAGGGCCGTAGATACGCAGTATTTT. Amino acid sequence: CSARRSGRAVDTQYF.